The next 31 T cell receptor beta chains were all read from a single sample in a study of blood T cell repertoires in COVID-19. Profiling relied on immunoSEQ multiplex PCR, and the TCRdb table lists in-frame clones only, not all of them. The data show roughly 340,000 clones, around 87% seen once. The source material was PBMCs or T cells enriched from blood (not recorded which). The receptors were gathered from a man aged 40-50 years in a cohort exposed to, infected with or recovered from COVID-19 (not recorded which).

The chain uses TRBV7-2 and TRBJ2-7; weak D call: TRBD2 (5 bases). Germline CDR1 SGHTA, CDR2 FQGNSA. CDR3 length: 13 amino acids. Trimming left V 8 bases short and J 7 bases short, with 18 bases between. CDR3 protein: CASAVDPSGEQYF. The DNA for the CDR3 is TGTGCCAGCGCAGTAGACCCCTCGGGGGAGCAGTACTTC. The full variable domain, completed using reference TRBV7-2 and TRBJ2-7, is GAGVSQSPSNKVTEKGKDVELRCDPISGHTALYWYRQSLGQGLEFLIYFQGNSAPDKSGLPSDRFSAERTGGSVSTLTIQRTQQEDSAVYLCASAVDPSGEQYFGPGTRLTVT.

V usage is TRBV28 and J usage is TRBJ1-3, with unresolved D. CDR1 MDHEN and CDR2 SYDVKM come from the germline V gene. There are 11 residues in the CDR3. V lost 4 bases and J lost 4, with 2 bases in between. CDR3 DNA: TGTGCCAGCAGTTCAGGAAACACCATATATTTT. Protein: CASSSGNTIYF.

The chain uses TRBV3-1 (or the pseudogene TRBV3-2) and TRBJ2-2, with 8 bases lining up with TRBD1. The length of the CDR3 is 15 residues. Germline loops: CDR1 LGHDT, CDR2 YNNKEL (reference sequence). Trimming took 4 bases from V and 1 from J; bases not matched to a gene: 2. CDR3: CASSRGQVNTGELFF. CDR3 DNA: TGTGCCAGCAGCCGGGGACAGGTGAACACCGGGGAGCTGTTTTTT.

The CDR3 nucleotides are TGCGCCAGCAGTCAATCCAGCGGGACAGGGGTGTATTTT. Translation gives CASSQSSGTGVYF. V and J are TRBV23-1 and TRBJ2-3, with 10 bases lining up with TRBD1. TRBV23-1 qualifies as an ORF whose function is uncertain. This CDR3 comprises 13 residues. The trim removed 0 bases at V and 14 bases at J, leaving 5 bases unmatched.

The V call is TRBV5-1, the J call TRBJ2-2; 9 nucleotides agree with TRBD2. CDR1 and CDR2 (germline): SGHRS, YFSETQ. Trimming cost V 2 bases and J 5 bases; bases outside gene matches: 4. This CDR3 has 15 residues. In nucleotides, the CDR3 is TGCGCCAGCAGCTTAGTAGCGGGAGATACCGGGGAGCTGTTTTTT. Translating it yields CASSLVAGDTGELFF.

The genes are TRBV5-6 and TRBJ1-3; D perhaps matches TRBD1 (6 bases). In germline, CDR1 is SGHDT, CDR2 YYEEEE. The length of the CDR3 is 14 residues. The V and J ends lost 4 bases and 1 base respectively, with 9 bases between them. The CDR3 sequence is CASSRGGSGNTIYF. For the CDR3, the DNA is TGTGCCAGCAGCCGAGGGGGTTCTGGAAACACCATATATTTT.

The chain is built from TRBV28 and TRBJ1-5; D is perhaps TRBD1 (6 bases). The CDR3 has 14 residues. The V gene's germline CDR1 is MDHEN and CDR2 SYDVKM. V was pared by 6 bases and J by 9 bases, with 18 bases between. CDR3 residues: CASREGHSRRPQHF. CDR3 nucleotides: TGTGCCAGCAGAGAGGGACATTCTAGACGGCCCCAGCATTTT. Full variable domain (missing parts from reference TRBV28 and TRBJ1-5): DVKVTQSSRYLVKRTGEKVFLECVQDMDHENMFWYRQDPGLGLRLIYFSYDVKMKEKGDIPEGYSVSREKKERFSLILESASTNQTSMYLCASREGHSRRPQHFGDGTRLSIL.

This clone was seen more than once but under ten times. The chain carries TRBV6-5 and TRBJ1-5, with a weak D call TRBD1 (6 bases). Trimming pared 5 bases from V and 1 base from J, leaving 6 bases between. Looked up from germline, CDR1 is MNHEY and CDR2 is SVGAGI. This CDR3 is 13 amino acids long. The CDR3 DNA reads TGTGCCAGCAGTCAGGGGAGCAATCAGCCCCAGCATTTT. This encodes CASSQGSNQPQHF.

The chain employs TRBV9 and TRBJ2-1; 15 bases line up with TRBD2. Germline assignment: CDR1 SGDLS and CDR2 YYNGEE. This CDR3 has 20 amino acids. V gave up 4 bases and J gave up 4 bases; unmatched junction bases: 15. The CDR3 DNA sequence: TGTGCCAGCAGCCCCCGGACTAGCGGGAGGGCCGAAGGGCTTTACAATGAGCAGTTCTTC. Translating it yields CASSPRTSGRAEGLYNEQFF.

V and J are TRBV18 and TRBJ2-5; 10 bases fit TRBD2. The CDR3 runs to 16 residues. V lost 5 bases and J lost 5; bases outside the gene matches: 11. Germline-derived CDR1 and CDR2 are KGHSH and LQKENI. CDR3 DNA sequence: TGTGCCAGCTCATCGTGGACTAGCGGAGGAGGGGAGACCCAGTACTTC. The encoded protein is CASSSWTSGGGETQYF.

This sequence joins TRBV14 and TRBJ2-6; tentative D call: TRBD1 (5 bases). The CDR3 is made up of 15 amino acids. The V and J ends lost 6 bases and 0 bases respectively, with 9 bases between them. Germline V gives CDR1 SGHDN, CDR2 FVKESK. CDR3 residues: CASRGRNSGANVLTF. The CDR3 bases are TGTGCCAGCAGGGGGCGTAACTCTGGGGCCAACGTCCTGACTTTC.

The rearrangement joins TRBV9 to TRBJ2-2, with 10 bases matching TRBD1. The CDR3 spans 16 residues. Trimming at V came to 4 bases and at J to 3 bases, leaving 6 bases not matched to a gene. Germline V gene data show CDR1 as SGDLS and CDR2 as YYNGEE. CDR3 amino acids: CASSSRQGADTGELFF. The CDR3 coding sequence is TGTGCCAGCAGCTCACGACAGGGGGCAGACACCGGGGAGCTGTTTTTT.

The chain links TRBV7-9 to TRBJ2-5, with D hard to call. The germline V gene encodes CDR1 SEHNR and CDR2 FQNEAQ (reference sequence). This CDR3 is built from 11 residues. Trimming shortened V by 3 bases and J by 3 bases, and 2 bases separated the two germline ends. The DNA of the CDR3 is TGTGCCAGCAGCTTTAAAGAGACCCAGTACTTC. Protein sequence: CASSFKETQYF.

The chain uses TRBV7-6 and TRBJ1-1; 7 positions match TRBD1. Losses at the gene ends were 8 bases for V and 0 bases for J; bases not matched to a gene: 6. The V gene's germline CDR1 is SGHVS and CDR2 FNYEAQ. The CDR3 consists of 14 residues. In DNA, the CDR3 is TGTGCCAGCTCCCCGACAGGGATGAACACTGAAGCTTTCTTT. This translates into CASSPTGMNTEAFF.

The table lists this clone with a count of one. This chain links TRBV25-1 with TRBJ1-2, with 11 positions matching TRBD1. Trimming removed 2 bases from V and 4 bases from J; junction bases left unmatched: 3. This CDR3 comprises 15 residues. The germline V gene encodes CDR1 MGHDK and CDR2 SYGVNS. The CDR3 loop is CASSEIGQGAYGYTF. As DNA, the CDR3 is TGTGCCAGCAGTGAAATAGGACAGGGGGCCTATGGCTACACCTTC.

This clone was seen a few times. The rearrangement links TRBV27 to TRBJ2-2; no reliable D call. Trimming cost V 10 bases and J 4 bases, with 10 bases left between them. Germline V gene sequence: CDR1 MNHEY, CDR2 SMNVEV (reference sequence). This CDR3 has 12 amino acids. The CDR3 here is CAIAPGTGELFF. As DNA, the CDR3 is TGTGCCATCGCTCCGGGCACCGGGGAGCTGTTTTTT.

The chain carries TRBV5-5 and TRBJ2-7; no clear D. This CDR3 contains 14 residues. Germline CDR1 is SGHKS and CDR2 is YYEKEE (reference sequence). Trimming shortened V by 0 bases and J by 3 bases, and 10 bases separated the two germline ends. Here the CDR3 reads CASSLGRSGYEQYF. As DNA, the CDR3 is TGTGCCAGCAGCTTGGGGCGGTCCGGCTACGAGCAGTACTTC.

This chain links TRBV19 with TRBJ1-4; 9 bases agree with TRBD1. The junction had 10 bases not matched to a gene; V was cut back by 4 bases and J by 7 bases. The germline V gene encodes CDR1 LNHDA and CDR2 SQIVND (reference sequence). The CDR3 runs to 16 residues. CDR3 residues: CASSTSPGQGSEKLFF. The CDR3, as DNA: TGTGCCAGTAGTACCTCCCCGGGACAGGGAAGTGAAAAACTGTTTTTT.

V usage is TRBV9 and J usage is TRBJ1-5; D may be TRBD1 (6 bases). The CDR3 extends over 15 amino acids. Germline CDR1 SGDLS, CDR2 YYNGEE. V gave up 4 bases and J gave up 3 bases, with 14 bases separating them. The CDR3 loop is CASSPGTTNNQPQHF. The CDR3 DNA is TGTGCCAGCAGCCCCGGGACAACTAACAATCAGCCCCAGCATTTT.

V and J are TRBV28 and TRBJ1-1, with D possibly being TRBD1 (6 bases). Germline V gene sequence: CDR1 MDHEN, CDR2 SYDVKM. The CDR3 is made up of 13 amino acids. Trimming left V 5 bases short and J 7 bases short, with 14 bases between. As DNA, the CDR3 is TGTGCCAGCAGTCTGCAGGGGTTGAGTGAAGCTTTCTTT. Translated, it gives CASSLQGLSEAFF.

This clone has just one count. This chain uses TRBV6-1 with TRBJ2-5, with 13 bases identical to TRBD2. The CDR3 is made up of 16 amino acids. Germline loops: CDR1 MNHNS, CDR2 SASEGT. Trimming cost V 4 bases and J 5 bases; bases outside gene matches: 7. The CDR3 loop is CASSAPGLAGLETQYF. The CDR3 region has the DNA TGTGCCAGCAGTGCTCCGGGACTAGCGGGACTGGAGACCCAGTACTTC.

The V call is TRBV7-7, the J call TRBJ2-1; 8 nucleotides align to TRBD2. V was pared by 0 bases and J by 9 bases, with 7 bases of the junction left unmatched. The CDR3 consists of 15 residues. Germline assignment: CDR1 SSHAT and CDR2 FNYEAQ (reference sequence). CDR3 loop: CASSLAASGSSEQFF. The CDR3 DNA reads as TGTGCCAGCAGCTTAGCGGCTAGCGGGTCTAGTGAGCAGTTCTTC. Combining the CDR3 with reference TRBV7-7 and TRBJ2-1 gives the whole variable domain GAGVSQSPRYKVTKRGQDVTLRCDPISSHATLYWYQQALGQGPEFLTYFNYEAQPDKSGLPSDRFSAERPEGSISTLTIQRTEQRDSAMYRCASSLAASGSSEQFFGPGTRLTVL.

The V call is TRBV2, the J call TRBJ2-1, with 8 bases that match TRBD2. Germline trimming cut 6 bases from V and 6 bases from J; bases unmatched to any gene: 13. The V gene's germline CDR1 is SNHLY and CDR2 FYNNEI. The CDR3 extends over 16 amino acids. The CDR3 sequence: CASSRDSGAGANEQFF. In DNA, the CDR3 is TGTGCCAGCAGCAGAGATAGCGGGGCCGGGGCCAATGAGCAGTTCTTC.

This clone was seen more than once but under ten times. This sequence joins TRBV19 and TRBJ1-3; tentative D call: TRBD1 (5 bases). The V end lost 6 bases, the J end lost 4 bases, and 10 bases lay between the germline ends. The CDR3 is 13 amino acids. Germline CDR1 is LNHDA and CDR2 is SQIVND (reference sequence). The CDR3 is CASRGPKGNTIYF. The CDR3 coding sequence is TGTGCCAGTAGGGGGCCGAAGGGAAACACCATATATTTT.

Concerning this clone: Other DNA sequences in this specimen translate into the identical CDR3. The CDR3 region is CASSSGDYGYTF. The CDR3 region has the DNA TGTGCCAGCAGCTCGGGGGACTATGGCTACACCTTC. This sequence joins TRBV5-6 and TRBJ1-2, with D possibly TRBD1 on 5 matching bases. V lost 3 bases, J lost 3 bases, and 6 bases lay in between. CDR1 and CDR2 (germline): SGHDT, YYEEEE. CDR3 length: 12 amino acids.

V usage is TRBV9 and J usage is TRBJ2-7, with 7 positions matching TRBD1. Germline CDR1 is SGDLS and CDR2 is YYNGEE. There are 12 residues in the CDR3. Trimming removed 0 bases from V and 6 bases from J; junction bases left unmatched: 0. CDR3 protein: CASSVDRGEQYF. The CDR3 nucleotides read TGTGCCAGCAGCGTAGACAGGGGCGAGCAGTACTTC.

DNA for the CDR3: TGCGCCAGCAGTGAAATCGGGAGAGTGACCTACGAGCAGTACTTC. It yields the protein CASSEIGRVTYEQYF. The chain couples TRBV10-2 to TRBJ2-7, with D maybe TRBD2 (6 bases). Germline-derived CDR1 and CDR2 are WSHSY and SAAADI. Between the trimmed V and J ends, which lost 3 bases and 2 bases, there was a span of 14 bases. The CDR3 is made up of 15 amino acids.

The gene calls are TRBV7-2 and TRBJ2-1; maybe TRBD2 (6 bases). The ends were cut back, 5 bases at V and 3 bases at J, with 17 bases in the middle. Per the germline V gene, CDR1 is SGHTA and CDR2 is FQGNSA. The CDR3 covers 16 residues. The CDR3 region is CASSPLSQGGYNEQFF. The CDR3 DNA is TGTGCCAGCAGCCCCCTGAGCCAGGGAGGCTACAATGAGCAGTTCTTC. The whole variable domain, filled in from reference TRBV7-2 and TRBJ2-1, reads GAGVSQSPSNKVTEKGKDVELRCDPISGHTALYWYRQSLGQGLEFLIYFQGNSAPDKSGLPSDRFSAERTGGSVSTLTIQRTQQEDSAVYLCASSPLSQGGYNEQFFGPGTRLTVL.

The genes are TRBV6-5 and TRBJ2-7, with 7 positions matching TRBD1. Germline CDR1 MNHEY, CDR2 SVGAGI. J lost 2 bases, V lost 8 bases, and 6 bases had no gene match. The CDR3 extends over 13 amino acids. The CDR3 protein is CASARDRAYEQYF. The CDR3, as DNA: TGTGCCAGCGCCCGGGACAGAGCCTACGAGCAGTACTTC.

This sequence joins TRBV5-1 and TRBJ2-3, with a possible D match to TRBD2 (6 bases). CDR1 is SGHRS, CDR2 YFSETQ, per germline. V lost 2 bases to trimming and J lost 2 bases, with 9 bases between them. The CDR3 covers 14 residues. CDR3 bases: TGCGCCAGCAGCTTACTAGCTACCACAGATACGCAGTATTTT. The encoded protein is CASSLLATTDTQYF.

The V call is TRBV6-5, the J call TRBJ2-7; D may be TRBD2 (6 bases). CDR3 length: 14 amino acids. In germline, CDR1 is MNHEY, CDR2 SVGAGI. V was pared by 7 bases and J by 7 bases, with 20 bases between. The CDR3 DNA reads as TGTGCCAGCAACCCAAGCGGGCCAAGAGGAGAGCAGTACTTC. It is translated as CASNPSGPRGEQYF.